This T cell receptor beta chain was obtained from a study of cytomegalovirus exposure and HLA in healthy donors (dated by TCRdb to 2017 to 2019). For the wider study: An earlier analysis of 550 to 700 of the donors reported about 250 Gb of sequence data and 120 million or so unique TCR beta sequences from about 180 million T cells. High-throughput TCR immunosequencing, statistical association of individual TCRs with disease status, and machine learning were combined to predict cytomegalovirus infection status. The T cell repertoires of some 700 subjects were profiled by immunosequencing and related to cytomegalovirus serostatus. The study aimed to test whether cataloging public T cell receptors could reveal signatures of past pathogen exposure. Approximately 300 gigabases of sequencing data and around 85 million unique TCR sequences made up an early release that covered 500 to 650 HLA-typed donors. In addition to the first cohort of about 650 subjects, a separate validation cohort of over 90 different subjects was used. Typing coverage differed by locus: A, B, C, DRB1 and DQB1 were typed in about 629-630 donors, DQA1 in 500 to 550, DPA1 in nearly 610, and DPB1 in about 450. An earlier analysis of about 600 of the donors used high-throughput TCR beta sequencing to judge whether each TCR beta V gene segment behaved as functional or pseudogenic. In the later analysis, no new phenotypic data were used to find candidate immune exposures; instead, reliance was placed on TCR beta sequences and their occurrence across donors. Of the roughly 400 genotyped donors, about 80% fell in the genetic ancestry cluster associated with self-reported Caucasian donors. All discovery cohort repertoires had been generated on a single sequencing platform. A later analysis re-examined previously published TCR beta repertoires from several hundred donors and added high-resolution HLA genotyping to investigate patterns of TCR occurrence. Among about 360 genotyped donors of the cohort, an average of about 240,000 unique TCR beta nucleotide sequences were sequenced per donor, around a sixth of them non-productive. Genome-wide SNP genotypes for about 65% of the 666 donors were used in a later genetic analysis, which treated that subset as a discovery cohort. Class I and class II HLA loci were covered by the typing at four-digit resolution. Alongside the repertoire data, information on donor age, sex, ethnicity and CMV serostatus was compiled. Roughly 5 DR-DQ haplotypes were handled as single units for association and clustering because linkage in the cohort was strong. Summary of the overall study and its limitations: In a later genetic analysis, fewer N-insertions in productive TCRs were reported among donors in an Asian-associated ancestry cluster than the roughly 700-donor mean. A later analysis found that most CMV-associated TCR beta chains appeared HLA-restricted, with HLA associations seemingly driven largely by CMV exposure. The sequencing pipeline was judged likely to have produced a cluster of highly shared sequence variants as a technical artifact. Sequencing depth was assumed to be roughly uniform across donors in the presence/absence analyses, though that assumption may not hold. A further reported finding was that TCR beta sequences accurately predicted the HLA-A and HLA-B alleles for most subjects in the first cohort. According to a later analysis, TCR association rates differed among HLA loci, with DRB1 alleles showing the most associated TCRs and HLA-C alleles showing the fewest. About 17 rarely observed V segments, including chromosome 9 orphons, were excluded from the earlier analysis of 550 to 700 of the donors because counts were too low. An association between a missense DCLRE1C variant and V-gene and J-gene trimming of TCR beta chains was found in a later genetic analysis and replicated in an independent cohort. In this cohort, only TCR beta chains were sequenced, and detectable features were limited by the absence of alpha or paired-chain data. At a false discovery rate of 0.05, a later analysis linked under 20,000 TCR beta sequences to specific HLA alleles. A few of the identified cytomegalovirus-associated TCR beta chains were confirmed in vitro to be specific for cytomegalovirus antigens. In a later analysis, several top co-occurrence clusters were reported to appear linked to parvovirus B19, influenza, CMV and Epstein-Barr virus. A later analysis found that HLA-associated TCR beta chains were more clonally expanded and had lower generation probabilities than equally common non-associated chains. Linkage disequilibrium might explain the correlated functional status among segregating V segments, but an unknown experimental factor could not be ruled out. The study gave a list of more than 150 TCR beta chains associated with cytomegalovirus. Cytomegalovirus status was reported to be diagnosed by the classifier with high specificity and sensitivity in both the original and validation cohorts. HLA typing was unavailable for some donors at each locus, so association tests used only the typed subset. In an earlier analysis of 587 of the donors, most TCR beta V segments were observed in productive rearrangements about 90% or about 30% of the time, broadly matching IMGT annotations. According to the authors, the approach could potentially be generalized to other disease states and immunological phenotypes. Most TCR sequences were observed very rarely across donors, whereas some public TCRs were present in many individuals. When HLA alleles, especially DR and DQ, strongly co-occurred, attributing TCR associations to individual alleles was difficult. CMV serostatus was the only immune exposure information available for the cohort. Some IMGT-functional V segments, including TRBV6-2 and TRBV6-3, could not be distinguished by the 87-base-pair reads and were therefore excluded.

Library construction relied on the immunoSEQ multiplex PCR assay. For the multiplex PCR, a mixture combining 60 forward primers for TCR Vbeta segments and 13 reverse primers for TCR Jbeta segments was used. The CDR3 region of rearranged TCR beta genes was amplified from genomic DNA by a multiplex PCR assay. On the Illumina HiSeq System, the amplified TCR beta libraries were sequenced as 87-base-pair reads. For the original study's pipeline: In a later analysis, tens of millions of unique TCR beta chains were counted across the roughly 610 repertoires, and around 10 million of these chains were shared by at least two donors. A nearest-neighbor algorithm error-corrected the raw reads and collapsed the reads into unique sequences, merging closely related sequences to remove PCR and sequencing errors. To assign V, D and J gene segments, CDR3 sequences were aligned to IMGT reference sequences. Each retained sequence needed at least a six-nucleotide match to both a V gene segment and a J gene segment. Rearrangements were classified as productive when the CDR3 lacked stop codons and remained in frame with V and J, and all other rearrangements were classified as non-productive. Following IMGT convention, CDR3 was defined as the stretch from the second conserved V-encoded cysteine up to the conserved J-encoded phenylalanine. Sequences without an unambiguous match to a single V gene segment were excluded from the earlier analysis of several hundred of the donors. In an earlier analysis of more than 500 of the donors, a V segment was called functional when productive rearrangements were above 56.7%, and segregating when the standard deviation between donors exceeded 5%. A statistical classification framework was built for diagnosing cytomegalovirus status from the catalog of TCR beta chain sequences. V and J gene assignment, in a later analysis, came from comparing TCR nucleotide sequences with IMGT/GENE-DB human TR gene sequences. In a later analysis, CDR3 sequences and most-parsimonious VDJ recombination scenarios were assigned using the TCRdist pipeline. In a later analysis, every TCR beta chain was defined by the combination of its CDR3 amino acid sequence and its V-gene family, and reads without a unique V-gene family were dropped. In a later analysis, fewer than 600 highly shared, low-generation-probability nucleotide sequences were removed to address suspected cross-contamination and a sequencing artifact. A later analysis calculated a clonal expansion index for each public chain from normalized within-repertoire ranks of inferred template counts. In a later analysis, generation probabilities were computed with a VDJ recombination model fitted to out-of-frame rearrangements, and the resulting probabilities were checked against IGoR. In a later analysis, TCR-TCR, TCR-HLA and TCR-CMV co-occurrence was scored with hypergeometric tests, and a repertoire-size bias correction was applied to TCR pairs. A later analysis estimated false discovery rates by permuting HLA or CMV assignments 20 times. In a later analysis, co-occurring TCRs were grouped using DBSCAN, with TCRdist sequence similarity added in when clustering inside HLA-allele-positive subsets. Co-occurrence clustering excluded repertoires with fewer than 30,000 or more than 120,000 public chains, plus five with anomalous nucleotide sharing. Here the immuneACCESS table is served through TCRdb, limited to in-frame sequences with V and J called. Missing clones are a known gap in these copies; in checked studies unresolved V genes cover under half, and the rest lacks a known reason. V and J calls and clone size are as listed in that table; D and trimming were resolved from the DNA. This sample comprises fewer than 200,000 clones, roughly 82% of them detected only once. The ten largest make up approximately 0.47% of the sample.

Trimming leaves V shorter by 5 bases and J shorter by 5 bases, with the junction holding 11 bases beyond the gene matches. Reading the germline V gene (reference sequence) gives CDR1 LNHDA and CDR2 SQIVND. The CDR3 sequence holds 16 residues, the cysteine and phenylalanine included. Only the CDR3 portion is preserved as DNA: 48 bases, with reading frame beginning at the first base. A word on this clone: There is no known antigen for this receptor. Per-nucleotide qualities are absent, and no much larger clonotype sits a single base away.

The cohort consisted of 600 or so healthy bone marrow donors. At the time of sampling, all cohort members were nominally healthy, though unrecorded immune exposures were likely present. The donor was CMV seronegative and belonged to the group of over 300 seronegative cohort members. Each donor provided a peripheral blood sample, and peripheral blood mononuclear cells were used for TCR beta sequencing. Genomic DNA extraction from the blood cell samples was performed with the Qiagen DNeasy Blood Extraction Kit. The sequence came from a woman aged 50 to 60 in good health and CMV-seronegative. Sequences were obtained from PBMCs. The chain links TRBV19 with TRBJ2-2, with 7 central nucleotides matching TRBD2. The CDR3 amino acid sequence is: CASSWWEGLWTGELFF. The DNA sequence is given as TGTGCCAGTAGTTGGTGGGAGGGCCTATGGACCGGGGAGCTGTTTTTT. The full variable domain, completed from the reference TRBV19 and TRBJ2-2 proteins outside the CDR3, reads DGGITQSPKYLFRKEGQNVTLSCEQNLNHDAMYWYRQDPGQGLRLIYYSQIVNDFQKGDIAEGYSVSREKKESFPLTVTSAQKNPTAFYLCASSWWEGLWTGELFFGEGSRLTVL.